This T cell receptor (beta chain) stems from a study of blood T cell repertoires in COVID-19. Study-wide context: Whether acute or convalescent, the COVID-19 samples came from the United States, Italy and Spain. Nucleic acid was either cDNA or gDNA, and it came from T cells, B-cell-depleted T cells, or PBMCs.

As handled by the study authors: Scientists estimated how many nucleated cells there were by amplifying reference gene primers. The table came from immunoSEQ multiplex PCR; TCRdb's copy has only in-frame clones and leaves some out. The DNA gave D and trimming, while V, J and clone size come from that table. The repertoire has about 290,000 clones, 70% to 90% of them found once; the top ten carry around 4.2%. Sequencing was done on a sample of peripheral blood. This sequence originates from a woman between 50 and 59 years old with active or convalescent COVID-19.

For the CDR3, the DNA is TGTGCCAGCAGCCCTCGACCCAGGGATGGCTACACCTTC. This translates into CASSPRPRDGYTF. V and J are TRBV12-3 or TRBV12-4 and TRBJ1-2; the D gene is possibly TRBD1 (5 bases). V lost 6 bases, J lost 6 bases, and 14 bases lay in between. This CDR3 comprises 13 residues.